This section outlines one TCR beta chain sequence together with its context. This specimen comes from a study of blood T cell repertoires in COVID-19. Whole-study context: Material from acute and convalescent COVID-19 was sourced from the United States, Italy and Spain. Nucleic acid was either cDNA or gDNA, and it came from T cells, B-cell-depleted T cells, or PBMCs.

This CDR3 has 14 residues. Deletions cut 3 bases from V and 3 bases from J, with 11 bases between. Germline assignment: CDR1 SGHDN and CDR2 FVKESK. Original analysis: From reference gene primer amplification, estimates of nucleated cell counts were derived. Assay: immunoSEQ multiplex PCR; the TCRdb copy retains only in-frame clones and omits some. V, J and clone size reflect that table, while D and trimming were determined from the DNA. The sample records 100,000 or so clones, around four fifths being singletons. The TCR comes from a man aged 50-59 years with active or convalescent COVID-19. Sequencing input: peripheral blood. The chain combines TRBV14 with TRBJ1-2, with no clear D. The CDR3 DNA is TGTGCCAGCAGCCATATGGGAGGAGACTATGGCTACACCTTC. It specifies CASSHMGGDYGYTF.